These T cell receptor beta chains were read from a single sample in a study of T cells in Graves' hyperthyroidism and ophthalmopathy. TCRdb re-called the multiplex PCR reads through MiXCR, storing one row per CDR3 protein. The data hold fewer than 550,000 distinct CDR3 sequences, with 15% to 19% observed a single time. The sample taken for sequencing was blood. These TCRs come from a woman under 30 with Graves' hyperthyroidism. CDR3s include the opening cysteine and the closing phenylalanine or tryptophan. Fields, in order: J gene, D gene, V gene, clone size, CDR3 protein, CDR3 DNA. D genes are given only for firm matches. Clone size is stated in some rows and not others, as once, few, many or a class when expanded.

TRBJ1-1	TRBD1	TRBV5-1	many	CASSYRQGTEAFF	TGCGCCAGCAGCTACCGACAGGGCACTGAAGCTTTCTTT
TRBJ1-3	.	TRBV5-6	.	CASSLTGSLTGNTIYF	TGTGCCAGCAGCTTGACAGGGTCTCTCACTGGAAACACCATATATTTT
TRBJ2-5	TRBD2	TRBV19	.	CASSMGGGSETQYF	TGTGCCAGTAGTATGGGGGGGGGGTCGGAGACCCAGTACTTC
TRBJ2-1	.	TRBV29-1	.	CSAGTPRSNEQFF	TGCAGCGCTGGGACACCCAGAAGTAATGAGCAGTTCTTC
TRBJ2-5	TRBD2	TRBV9	many	CASSVATSGYQETQYF	TGTGCCAGCAGCGTAGCTACTAGCGGGTACCAAGAGACCCAGTACTTC
TRBJ1-4	TRBD1	TRBV12-3/TRBV12-4	many	CATRTGVEKLFF	TGTGCCACCAGAACAGGGGTTGAAAAACTGTTTTTT
TRBJ2-2	TRBD1	TRBV27	.	CASSFARGSGELFF	TGTGCCAGCAGTTTTGCCAGGGGGAGCGGGGAGCTGTTTTTT
TRBJ2-3	TRBD2	TRBV20-1	many	CSAAPLAGLVDTQYF	TGCAGTGCCGCCCCACTAGCGGGGTTAGTAGATACGCAGTATTTT
TRBJ1-1	TRBD1	TRBV11-2	many	CASSLQGGLKGALEAFF	TGTGCCAGCAGCTTACAGGGAGGCTTGAAGGGGGCACTTGAAGCTTTCTTT
TRBJ1-5	.	TRBV7-9	many	CASRAEGSNQPQHF	TGTGCCAGCCGGGCCGAAGGTTCCAATCAGCCCCAGCATTTT
TRBJ2-3	TRBD1	TRBV27	.	CASSHIQGKGADTQYF	TGTGCCAGCAGTCATATACAGGGGAAAGGGGCAGATACGCAGTATTTT
TRBJ1-3	.	TRBV18	many	CASSPLSEAGAGNTIYF	TGTGCCAGCTCACCACTCTCCGAGGCGGGCGCTGGAAACACCATATATTTT
TRBJ2-7	TRBD1	TRBV7-9	many	CASSPNGTALSEQYF	TGTGCCAGCAGCCCCAACGGGACAGCCCTAAGCGAGCAGTACTTC
TRBJ1-4	.	TRBV20-1	.	CSAREGTGLKKKLFF	TGCAGTGCTAGAGAAGGTACAGGCCTTAAGAAAAAACTGTTTTTT
TRBJ2-5	.	TRBV3-1	many	CASSFLAEETQYF	TGTGCCAGCAGCTTTTTAGCGGAAGAGACCCAGTACTTC
TRBJ2-2	.	TRBV12-3/TRBV12-4	.	CASSLFGGNTGELFF	TGTGCCAGCAGTTTATTCGGGGGGAACACCGGGGAGCTGTTTTTT
TRBJ1-1	TRBD1	TRBV18	many	CASSHRTGSNTEAFF	TGTGCCAGCTCACATAGGACAGGGTCGAACACTGAAGCTTTCTTT